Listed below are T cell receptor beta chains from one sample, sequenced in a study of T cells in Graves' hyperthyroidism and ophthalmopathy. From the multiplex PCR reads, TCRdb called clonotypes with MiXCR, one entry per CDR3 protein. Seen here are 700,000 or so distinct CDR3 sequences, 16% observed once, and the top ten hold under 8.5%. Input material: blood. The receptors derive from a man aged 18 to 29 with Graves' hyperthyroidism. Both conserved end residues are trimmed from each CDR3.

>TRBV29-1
SVRQGLNTEAF
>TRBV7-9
ASSLRRGRGLTDTQY
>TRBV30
AWSSLGTQY
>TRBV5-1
ASSQTDNRDRERGYT
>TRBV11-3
ASSYDLGTSGRTGELF
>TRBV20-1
SARAKRMNTEAF
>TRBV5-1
ASSSPGTGAPDTQY
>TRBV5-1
ASSLEGLAGATYEQY
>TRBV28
ACRVPRRIEKPF
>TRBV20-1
SAPPGRRGGTDTQY
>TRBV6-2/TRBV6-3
ASSSPPIGTADQPQH
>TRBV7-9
ASSSPRTGPRGETQY
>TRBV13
ASSLSMTTNEQF
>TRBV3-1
ASSLGLAGGNIQY
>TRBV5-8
ASSFRWEGTYEQY
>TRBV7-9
ASSYGTGTYNEQF